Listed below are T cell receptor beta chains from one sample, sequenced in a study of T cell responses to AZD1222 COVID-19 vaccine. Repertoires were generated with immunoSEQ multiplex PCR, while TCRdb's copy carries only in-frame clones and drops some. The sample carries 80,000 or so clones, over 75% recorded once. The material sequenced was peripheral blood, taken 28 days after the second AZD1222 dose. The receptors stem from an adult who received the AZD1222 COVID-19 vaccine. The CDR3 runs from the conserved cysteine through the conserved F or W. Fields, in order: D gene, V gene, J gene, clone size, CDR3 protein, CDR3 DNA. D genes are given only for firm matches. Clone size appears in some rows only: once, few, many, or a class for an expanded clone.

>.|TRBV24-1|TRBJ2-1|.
CATSDRLIVEQFF
TGTGCCACCAGTGACAGACTTATCGTGGAGCAGTTCTTC
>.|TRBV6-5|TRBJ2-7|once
CASKTAGFGEQYF
TGTGCCAGCAAAACAGCAGGGTTCGGGGAGCAGTACTTC
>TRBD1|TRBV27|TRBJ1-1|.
CASSSDRGTEAFF
TGTGCCAGCAGTTCTGACAGGGGAACTGAAGCTTTCTTT
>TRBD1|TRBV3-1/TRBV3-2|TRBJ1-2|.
CASSPTGGLNYGYTF
TGTGCCAGCAGCCCTACAGGGGGCCTTAACTATGGCTACACCTTC
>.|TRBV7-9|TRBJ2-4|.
CASSWTLHGVKNIQYF
TGTGCCAGCAGCTGGACCCTCCATGGGGTCAAAAACATTCAGTACTTC
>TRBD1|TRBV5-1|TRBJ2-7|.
CASSLSKLTGFNSYEQYF
TGCGCCAGCAGCTTGTCGAAGCTGACAGGGTTCAATTCCTACGAGCAGTACTTC
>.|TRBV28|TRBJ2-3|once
CASSLRRGASTQYF
TGTGCCAGCAGTTTAAGACGGGGGGCGTCAACGCAGTATTTT
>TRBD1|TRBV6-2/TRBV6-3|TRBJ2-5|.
CASSSTGAGETQYF
TGTGCCAGCAGTTCCACAGGGGCAGGGGAGACCCAGTACTTC
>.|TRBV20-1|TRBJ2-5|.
CSASGGTQYF
TGCAGTGCTAGCGGAGGGACCCAGTACTTC
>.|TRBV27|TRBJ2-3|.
CASSLTPSPRDGLTSSTDTQYF
TGTGCCAGCAGCTTGACCCCTTCCCCCCGGGACGGCTTGACCTCTAGCACAGATACGCAGTATTTT
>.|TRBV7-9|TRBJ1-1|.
CASSYVRSGNTEAFF
TGTGCCAGCAGCTATGTTCGGAGTGGGAACACTGAAGCTTTCTTT
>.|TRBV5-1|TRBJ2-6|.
CASSLSADSGANVLTF
TGCGCCAGCAGCTTATCCGCCGACTCTGGGGCCAACGTCCTGACTTTC
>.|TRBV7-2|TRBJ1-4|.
CASSPDHNEKLFF
TGTGCCAGCAGCCCGGACCATAATGAAAAACTGTTTTTT
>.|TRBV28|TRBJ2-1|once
CASSFYSSSYNEQFF
TGTGCCAGCAGTTTCTACAGTAGCTCCTACAATGAGCAGTTCTTC
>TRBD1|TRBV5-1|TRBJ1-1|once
CASSYGQDTEAFF
TGCGCCAGCAGCTACGGACAGGACACTGAAGCCTTCTTT
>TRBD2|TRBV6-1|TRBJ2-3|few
CASSEVEVGGYRYF
TGTGCCAGCAGTGAAGTTGAGGTGGGGGGGTATCGGTATTTT
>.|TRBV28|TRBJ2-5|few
CASSNVETQYF
TGTGCCAGCAGTAACGTGGAGACCCAGTACTTC
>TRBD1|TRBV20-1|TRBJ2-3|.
CSASHRGHTDTQYF
TGCAGTGCTAGTCACAGGGGGCACACAGATACGCAGTATTTT
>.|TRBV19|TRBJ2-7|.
CASSIEQTYEQYF
TGTGCCAGTAGTATAGAACAGACCTACGAGCAGTACTTC
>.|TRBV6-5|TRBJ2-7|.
CASSYSGRSTYEQYF
TGTGCCAGCAGTTACTCTGGCCGGTCGACCTACGAGCAGTACTTC
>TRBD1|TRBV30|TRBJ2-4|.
CAWTGGIVGKNIQYF
TGTGCCTGGACAGGGGGCATAGTAGGCAAAAACATTCAGTACTTC
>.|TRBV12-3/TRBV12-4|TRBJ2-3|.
CASSSSSDTQYF
TGTGCCAGCAGTTCCTCTTCAGATACGCAGTATTTT
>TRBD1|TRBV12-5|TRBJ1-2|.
CASGLSRTGGTYGYTF
TGTGCTAGTGGTTTGTCAAGGACAGGGGGGACCTATGGCTACACCTTC
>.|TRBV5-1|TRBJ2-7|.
CASSPTGIDYEQYF
TGCGCCAGCAGCCCCACAGGGATCGACTACGAGCAGTACTTC
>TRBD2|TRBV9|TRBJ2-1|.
CASSVRPSGVTYNEQFF
TGTGCCAGCAGCGTTCGCCCTAGCGGGGTAACCTACAATGAGCAGTTCTTC
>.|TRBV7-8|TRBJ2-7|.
CASSLASGSSYEQYF
TGTGCCAGCAGCTTAGCTTCGGGGTCTAGTTACGAGCAGTACTTC
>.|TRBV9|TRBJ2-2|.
CASSLTGELFF
TGTGCCAGCAGCTTGACCGGGGAGCTGTTTTTT
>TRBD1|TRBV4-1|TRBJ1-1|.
CAPSRFPGQGNTEAFF
TGCGCCCCCAGCCGCTTCCCGGGACAGGGTAACACTGAAGCTTTCTTT
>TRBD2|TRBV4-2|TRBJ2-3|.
CASSQDGAGGPSDTQYF
TGTGCCAGCAGCCAAGATGGGGCGGGGGGGCCCTCAGATACGCAGTATTTT
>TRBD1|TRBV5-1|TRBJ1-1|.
CASTDRGEAFF
TGCGCCAGCACCGACAGGGGTGAAGCTTTCTTT
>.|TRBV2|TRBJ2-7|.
CASRTLSKPLALYEQYF
TGTGCCAGCAGGACTCTCTCGAAGCCTCTAGCCCTCTACGAGCAGTACTTC
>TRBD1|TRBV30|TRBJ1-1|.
CAWTHSTGTNTEAFF
TGTGCCTGGACCCACTCGACAGGGACTAACACTGAAGCTTTCTTT
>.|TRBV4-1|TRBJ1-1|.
CASSQVGNRNTEAFF
TGCGCCAGCAGCCAAGTAGGAAACCGGAACACTGAAGCTTTCTTT
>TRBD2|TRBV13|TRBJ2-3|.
CASSLERGEVDTQYF
TGTGCCAGCAGCTTGGAGCGGGGGGAGGTAGATACGCAGTATTTT